The clone carrying this T cell receptor beta chain has a count of ten or more. The sample belongs to a study of prognosis after radiotherapy for stage I lung cancer. Study background: Distant metastases showed up in a handful of patients after radiotherapy, at a median of about 7 months, while roughly 16 showed no significant progression.

It was by two-round multiplex PCR that TCR beta CDR3 was amplified from genomic DNA. Amplification during the initial PCR round employed primers specific to each TRBV and TRBJ gene. Amplification in the second PCR round was performed with universal primers. TCRdb re-analysed the multiplex PCR reads in MiXCR, keeping a single row per CDR3 protein. The table shows around 30,000 distinct CDR3 sequences, with around 30% occurring only once. There were six milliliters of peripheral blood drawn at each of two time points. This specimen consisted of PBMCs, obtained before or after stereotactic body radiation therapy (not recorded which). This TCR derives from a donor over 45 with non-small cell lung cancer.

In DNA, the CDR3 is TGTGCCAGCAGCTCTAGGGGCGGGGGGACTCCAGAGACCCAGTACTTC. It encodes CASSSRGGGTPETQYF. V is TRBV7-9 and J is TRBJ2-5, with 8 bases lining up with TRBD2. This CDR3 is built from 16 residues. Germline V gene sequence: CDR1 SEHNR, CDR2 FQNEAQ (reference sequence). V lost 4 bases to trimming and J lost 4 bases; unmatched junction nucleotides: 11.